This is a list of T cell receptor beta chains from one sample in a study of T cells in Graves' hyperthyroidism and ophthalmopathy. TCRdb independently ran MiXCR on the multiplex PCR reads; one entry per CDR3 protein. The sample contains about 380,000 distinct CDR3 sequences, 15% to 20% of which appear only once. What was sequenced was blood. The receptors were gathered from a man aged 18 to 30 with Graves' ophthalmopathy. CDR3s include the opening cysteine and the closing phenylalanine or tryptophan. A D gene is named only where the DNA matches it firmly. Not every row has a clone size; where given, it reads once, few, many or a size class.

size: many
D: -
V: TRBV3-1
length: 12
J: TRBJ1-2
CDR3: CASSPRRGGYTF
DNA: TGTGCCAGCAGCCCCAGGAGGGGTGGCTACACCTTC

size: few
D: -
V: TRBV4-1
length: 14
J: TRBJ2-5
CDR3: CASSLTAIQETQYF
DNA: TGCGCCAGCAGCTTAACAGCAATCCAAGAGACCCAGTACTTC

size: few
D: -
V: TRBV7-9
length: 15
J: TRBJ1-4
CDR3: CASSPYGGEVEKLFF
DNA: TGTGCCAGCAGCCCCTACGGAGGGGAAGTGGAAAAACTGTTTTTT

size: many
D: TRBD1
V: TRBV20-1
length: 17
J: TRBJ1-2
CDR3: CSARDRSNRGAFYGYTF
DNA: TGCAGTGCTAGAGATAGGAGTAACAGGGGGGCTTTCTATGGCTACACCTTC

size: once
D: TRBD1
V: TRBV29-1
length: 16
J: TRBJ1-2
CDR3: CSVPRGTGSINYGYTF
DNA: TGCAGCGTCCCTCGGGGGACAGGGTCCATTAACTATGGCTACACCTTC

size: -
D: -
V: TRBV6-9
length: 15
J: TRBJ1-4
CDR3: CASSYANRAGEKLFF
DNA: TGTGCCAGCAGTTACGCGAACAGGGCCGGTGAAAAACTGTTTTTT

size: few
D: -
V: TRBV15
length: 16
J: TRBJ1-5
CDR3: CATSRDLNRLNQPQHF
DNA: TGTGCCACCAGCAGAGATCTAAACAGACTCAATCAGCCCCAGCATTTT

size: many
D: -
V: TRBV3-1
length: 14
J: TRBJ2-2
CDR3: CASSQRGYTGELFF
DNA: TGTGCCAGCAGCCAGCGCGGATACACCGGGGAGCTGTTTTTT

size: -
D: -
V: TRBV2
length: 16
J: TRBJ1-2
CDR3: CASSEPATRNNYGYTF
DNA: TGTGCCAGCAGTGAACCGGCAACAAGAAATAACTATGGCTACACCTTC

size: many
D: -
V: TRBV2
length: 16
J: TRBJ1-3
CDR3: CASSSLVDIGRNTIYF
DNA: TGTGCCAGCAGCTCACTCGTGGACATAGGTCGAAACACCATATATTTT

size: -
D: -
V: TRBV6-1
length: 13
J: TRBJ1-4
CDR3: CASTLTTNEKLFF
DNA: TGTGCCAGCACACTTACAACTAATGAAAAACTGTTTTTT

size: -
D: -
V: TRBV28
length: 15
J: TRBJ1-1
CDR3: CASSLSRRGDPEAFF
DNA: TGTGCCAGCAGTTTGTCTAGGAGGGGCGATCCTGAAGCTTTCTTT

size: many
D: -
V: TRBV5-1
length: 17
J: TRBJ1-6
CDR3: CASSLLELARGNSPLHF
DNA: TGCGCCAGCAGCTTGCTTGAACTCGCCCGGGGGAATTCACCCCTCCACTTT

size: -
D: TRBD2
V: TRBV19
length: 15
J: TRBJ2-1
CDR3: CASTSGLADYNEQFF
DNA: TGTGCCAGTACCTCGGGACTAGCGGATTACAATGAGCAGTTCTTC

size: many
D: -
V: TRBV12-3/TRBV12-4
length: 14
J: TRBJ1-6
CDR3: CASSLKGRDSPLHF
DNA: TGTGCCAGCAGTTTAAAGGGTAGAGATTCACCCCTCCACTTT

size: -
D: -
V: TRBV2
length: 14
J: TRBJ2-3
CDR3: CASSPRRQTDTQYF
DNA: TGTGCCAGCAGTCCACGGCGGCAAACAGATACGCAGTATTTT

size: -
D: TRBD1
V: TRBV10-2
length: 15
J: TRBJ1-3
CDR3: CASKKGTGVGNTIYF
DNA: TGCGCCAGCAAGAAGGGGACAGGGGTCGGAAACACCATATATTTT

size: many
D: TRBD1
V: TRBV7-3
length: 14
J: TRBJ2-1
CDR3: CASSPRDRKNEQFF
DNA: TGTGCCAGCAGCCCTAGGGACAGGAAAAATGAGCAGTTCTTC

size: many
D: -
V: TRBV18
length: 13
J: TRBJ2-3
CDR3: CASSPNGGDTQYF
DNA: TGTGCCAGCTCCCCGAACGGGGGAGATACGCAGTATTTT

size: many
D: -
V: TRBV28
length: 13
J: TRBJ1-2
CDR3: CASTAGFVYGYTF
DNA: TGTGCCAGCACGGCAGGGTTTGTCTATGGCTACACCTTC